The next 3 T cell receptor beta chains were all read from a single sample in a study of blood T cell repertoires in COVID-19. Sequencing used immunoSEQ multiplex PCR; TCRdb keeps in-frame clones, though not all of them. The sample has 100,000 to 110,000 clones; roughly 85% are singletons. The sample consisted of peripheral blood. All receptors come from a man in his 70s with active or convalescent COVID-19.

The chain joins TRBV21-1 to TRBJ1-5. TRBV21-1 is a known pseudogene. This CDR3 has 13 residues. CDR3 loop: CASSPDWDQPQHF. Written as DNA, the CDR3 is TGTGCCAGCAGCCCCGACTGGGATCAGCCCCAGCATTTT.

The chain links TRBV9 to TRBJ1-2, with 7 bases identical to TRBD1. Germline V gene lookup returns CDR1 SGDLS and CDR2 YYNGEE. The CDR3 has 16 amino acids. V shed 2 bases and J 8 bases; nucleotides not matched to a gene: 15. The CDR3 DNA follows: TGTGCCAGCAGCGTGGGGAGAGGGGGCGCTTATCGCGGCTACACCTTC. Protein product: CASSVGRGGAYRGYTF. The full variable domain, rest sourced from reference TRBV9 and TRBJ1-2, is DSGVTQTPKHLITATGQRVTLRCSPRSGDLSVYWYQQSLDQGLQFLIQYYNGEERAKGNILERFSAQQFPDLHSELNLSSLELGDSALYFCASSVGRGGAYRGYTFGSGTRLTVV.

J is TRBJ1-5 and V is TRBV4-3; a weak D match, TRBD1 (5 bases). The V gene's germline CDR1 is LGHNA and CDR2 YSLEER. The CDR3 runs 16 residues. Trimming cost V 0 bases and J 0 bases, with 9 bases left between them. Here the CDR3 reads CASSQEYGHSNQPQHF. CDR3 nucleotides: TGCGCCAGCAGCCAAGAATATGGACATAGCAATCAGCCCCAGCATTTT.